A single sample is the source of the 2 T cell receptor beta chains below, sequenced in a study of blood T cell repertoires in COVID-19. Sequenced by immunoSEQ multiplex PCR; TCRdb stores in-frame clones only, minus some. Among approximately 130,000 clones, around 85% were seen once, and the ten largest hold around 4.2%. Sequences were obtained from peripheral blood. The receptor source for this set is a man between 60 and 75 years old with acute or convalescent COVID-19.

The CDR3 here is CASRSRNIQYF. CDR3 DNA: TGTGCCAGCAGGAGTCGGAACATTCAGTACTTC. The V call is TRBV28, the J call TRBJ2-4; no firm D call. There are 11 residues in the CDR3. V shed 6 bases and J shed 7 bases, with 7 bases lying between them. Germline values: CDR1 MDHEN, CDR2 SYDVKM. Filled out from reference TRBV28 and TRBJ2-4, the complete variable domain reads DVKVTQSSRYLVKRTGEKVFLECVQDMDHENMFWYRQDPGLGLRLIYFSYDVKMKEKGDIPEGYSVSREKKERFSLILESASTNQTSMYLCASRSRNIQYFGAGTRLSVL.

The table lists this clone with a few counts. The J gene is TRBJ2-3, the V gene TRBV7-8; D might be TRBD2 (6 bases). CDR3 length equals 15 residues. Germline assignment: CDR1 SGHVS and CDR2 FQNEAQ. With 5 bases removed from V and 0 bases from J, the gap between germline ends came to 12 bases. The CDR3 nucleotides read TGTGCCAGCAGCCCTATGGGGGGTAGCACAGATACGCAGTATTTT. It codes for CASSPMGGSTDTQYF.